The TCR beta chain under discussion was sequenced for a study of OX40 agonist ivuxolimab in advanced cancers. Study as a whole: Ivuxolimab, which is an agonistic anti-OX40 (CD134) antibody, was administered to the patients. Whole-study results and caveats: People who partly responded at 0.1-3.0 mg/kg had some of the least clonal expansion seen.

It was autoimmune disease history or systemic immunosuppression that excluded patients. Sequenced by immunoSEQ multiplex PCR; TCRdb stores in-frame clones only, minus some. The table lists some 50,000 clones, around 82% of them singletons, with approximately 4.6% in the top ten. By share, this clone ranks as medium-sized. Its antigen remains unknown. The TCR comes from an adult with an advanced solid tumor such as melanoma, head and neck, liver or kidney cancer. Source: CD4+ or CD8+ T cells sorted from blood, taken in a trial of the OX40 agonist ivuxolimab.

For the CDR3, the DNA is TGTGCCAGCAGCTTGCTCCCTAGCGGGAGTATCAACGAGCAGTACTTC. Translating it yields CASSLLPSGSINEQYF. The chain employs TRBV5-4 and TRBJ2-7, with 10 nucleotides matching TRBD2. The V gene's germline CDR1 is SGHNT and CDR2 YYREEE (reference sequence). The ends lost 1 base at V and 5 bases at J; junction bases unmatched: 9. This CDR3 has 16 residues.